What follows are 19 T cell receptor beta chains derived from one specimen sequenced in a study of blood T cells in healthy people across ages (dated by TCRdb to about 2015). Library prep was done by 5' RACE. Sequencing relied on an Illumina HiSeq 2500. The second PCR ran for roughly 6 to 11 cycles and used a J-beta primer mix along with a sample-barcoded 5' primer. In-frame beta chains were kept once TCRdb had trimmed the public reads at Q25 with fastp and called clones with MiXCR. Under each unique CDR3 protein, matching rows form one entry showing the most common genes and DNA. Here the sample has about 680,000 distinct CDR3 sequences; around 48% occur a single time. The ten most abundant clones make up about 32% of the sample. The specimen was blood. These receptor sequences come from a woman aged 55-69 years in good health.

The V gene is TRBV27, the J gene TRBJ1-5, with 7 nucleotides matching TRBD1. The CDR3 contains 19 residues. Germline CDR1 is MNHEY and CDR2 is SMNVEV (reference sequence). The junction had 20 bases not matched to a gene; V was cut back by 2 bases and J by 7 bases. The CDR3, as DNA: TGTGCCAGCAGTTTACCCGATTCATATCGACAGGGCTTTTGGCAGCCCCAGCATTTT. It encodes CASSLPDSYRQGFWQPQHF.

This clonotype came up a few times. V gene TRBV28 combines with J gene TRBJ2-5, with 8 positions matching TRBD1. CDR1 MDHEN and CDR2 SYDVKM come from the germline V gene. The junction had 10 bases not matched to a gene; V was cut back by 3 bases and J by 7 bases. The CDR3 is 15 residues long. The CDR3 DNA is TGTGCCAGCAGTTTTCTACAGGGGGACCCGTGGACCCAGTACTTC. It yields the protein CASSFLQGDPWTQYF.

J is TRBJ1-2 and V is TRBV20-1; tentatively, D is TRBD1 (5 bases). The CDR3 sequence is 15 residues long. The ends were cut back, 6 bases at V and 4 bases at J, with 21 bases in the middle. Germline values: CDR1 DFQATT, CDR2 SNEGSKA (reference sequence). CDR3 coding DNA: TGCAGTGCCCGACCATCATCCGCCGGGGGCTATGGCTACACCTTC. Its translation: CSARPSSAGGYGYTF.

The rearrangement uses TRBV9 and TRBJ2-5; either TRBD1 or TRBD2 may supply D (5 bases each). Deletions cut 0 bases from V and 13 bases from J, with 16 bases between. This CDR3 is 13 amino acids long. Per the germline V gene, CDR1 is SGDLS and CDR2 is YYNGEE. For the CDR3, the DNA is TGTGCCAGCAGCGTAGAGTTGGGACGAGCGAGGTACTTC. This translates into CASSVELGRARYF.

The chain uses TRBV20-1 and TRBJ2-1, with a possible D match to TRBD1 (5 bases). Germline CDR1 DFQATT, CDR2 SNEGSKA (reference sequence). The V end was cut by 8 bases, the J end by 5 bases, with 16 bases between. The CDR3 length is 13 residues. DNA for the CDR3: TGCAGTCAAAGGGGTAGCTTTAACAATGAGCAGTTCTTC. This sequence encodes CSQRGSFNNEQFF.

This clonotype was recorded a few times. This sequence joins TRBV12-3 or TRBV12-4 and TRBJ1-2; perhaps TRBD1 as D (6 bases). The V end was cut by 2 bases, the J end by 5 bases, with 12 bases between. This CDR3 comprises 14 residues. CDR3 amino acids: CASSLWGARYGYTF. The DNA for the CDR3 is TGTGCCAGCAGTTTATGGGGGGCTCGGTATGGCTACACCTTC.

J is TRBJ2-5 and V is TRBV28; 12 bases are shared with TRBD2. The DNA end is a closer match to TRBJ2-7, so the J assignment may be wrong. CDR3 length: 16 residues. The germline gives CDR1 MDHEN, CDR2 SYDVKM. The CDR3 region is CASSLTSGSKPYEQYF. CDR3 sequence (DNA): TGTGCCAGCAGTCTGACTAGCGGGAGTAAACCTTACGAGCAGTACTTC.

This chain uses TRBV6-5 with TRBJ1-4; D might be TRBD1 (5 bases). V was cut by 6 bases and J by 4 bases, with 18 bases left in between. Germline V gene data show CDR1 as MNHEY and CDR2 as SVGAGI. The CDR3 length is 16 residues. CDR3 sequence reads: CASRLRRQGDNEKLFF. The CDR3 DNA is TGTGCCAGCAGATTACGAAGACAAGGGGATAATGAAAAACTGTTTTTT.

The V call is TRBV4-1, the J call TRBJ2-1; D perhaps matches TRBD1 (6 bases). Germline CDR1 is MGHRA and CDR2 is YSYEKL. Between the trimmed V and J ends, which lost 5 bases and 0 bases, there was a span of 26 bases. The CDR3 is made up of 20 amino acids. For the CDR3, the DNA is TGCGCCAGCAGCAAACCTACCGGGACACCCTCAAGAGGCTCCTACAATGAGCAGTTCTTC. The encoded protein is CASSKPTGTPSRGSYNEQFF.

The chain has TRBV7-3 and TRBJ2-1; 9 nucleotides align to TRBD2. In germline, CDR1 is SGHTA, CDR2 FQGTGA. V lost 4 bases, J lost 3 bases, and 10 bases stayed unmatched. The length of the CDR3 is 17 residues. The CDR3: CASSSGVAGEFYNEQFF. The CDR3 bases are TGTGCCAGCAGCTCCGGGGTAGCGGGAGAGTTCTACAATGAGCAGTTCTTC.

This chain links TRBV7-2 with TRBJ1-4; D not resolved. The CDR3 covers 16 residues. Germline assignment: CDR1 SGHTA and CDR2 FQGNSA. V gave up 5 bases and J gave up 4 bases, with 17 bases separating them. CDR3 sequence: CASSHIIRALNEKLFF. The CDR3, as DNA: TGTGCCAGCAGCCACATAATTAGGGCCCTTAATGAAAAACTGTTTTTT.

This clonotype showed up just a few times. The gene calls are TRBV20-1 and TRBJ2-5; 12 bases align to TRBD2. The CDR3 consists of 15 residues. With 5 bases clipped from V and 4 bases from J, the junction kept 8 bases outside the gene matches. Germline loops: CDR1 DFQATT, CDR2 SNEGSKA (reference sequence). CDR3 residues: CSAPTSGRLRETQYF. DNA for the CDR3: TGCAGTGCTCCTACTAGCGGGAGGTTGCGAGAGACCCAGTACTTC.

A single count supports this clonotype. The gene calls are TRBV5-1 and TRBJ2-7; D gene ambiguous. Germline lookup yields CDR1 SGHRS and CDR2 YFSETQ. The CDR3 contains 14 residues. V was clipped by 1 base and J by 4 bases, with 12 bases between them. The CDR3 here is CASSLQIPKYEQYF. Here the CDR3 DNA reads TGCGCCAGCAGCTTGCAGATACCAAAGTACGAGCAGTACTTC.

The genes are TRBV5-1 and TRBJ2-1; 7 bases fit TRBD2. The J call is in doubt because the DNA end fits TRBJ2-7 better. The CDR3 loop spans 14 amino acids. The germline gives CDR1 SGHRS, CDR2 YFSETQ. DNA of the CDR3: TGCGCCAGCACTAGGGACTATCGCGGCGATGAGCAGTACTTC. Translated, it gives CASTRDYRGDEQYF.

The V and J genes are TRBV7-2 and TRBJ2-7, with 16 bases that match TRBD2. With V trimmed by 1 base and J by 6 bases, 9 bases remained unmatched. Germline V CDR1 and CDR2: SGHTA, FQGNSA. CDR3 length equals 18 residues. The CDR3: CASSLVSGTSGRGREQYF. In DNA form, the CDR3 reads TGTGCCAGCAGCTTAGTGTCCGGGACTAGCGGGAGGGGCCGCGAGCAGTACTTC.

This clonotype was detected a few times. The rearrangement uses TRBV20-1 and TRBJ2-5, with 9 bases that match TRBD2. The germline V gene encodes CDR1 DFQATT and CDR2 SNEGSKA (reference sequence). V shed 6 bases, J shed 5 bases, and the junction held 7 bases outside the gene matches. The CDR3 loop spans 13 amino acids. CDR3 sequence (DNA): TGCAGTGCAAGAACGAGCGGGAGGGAGACCCAGTACTTC. This encodes CSARTSGRETQYF.

As regards this clonotype: One junction end disagrees with the germline gene, perhaps due to a read error. The V and J genes are TRBV9 and TRBJ1-6; no clear D gene. Germline-derived CDR1 and CDR2 are SGDLS and YYNGEE. This CDR3 comprises 13 residues. The CDR3, as DNA: TGTGCCAGCAGCGGTGGAGGCGATTCGCCCCTCCACTTT. Amino acids: CASSGGGDSPLHF.

The CDR3 reads CASSQVRGIQGSPLHF. In nucleotides, the CDR3 is TGCGCCAGCAGCCAAGTGCGGGGAATCCAGGGCTCACCCCTCCACTTT. The rearrangement uses TRBV4-3 and TRBJ1-6; D is possibly TRBD1 (5 bases). Germline V gene sequence: CDR1 LGHNA, CDR2 YSLEER. The CDR3 loop spans 16 amino acids. V lost 1 base, J lost 10 bases, and 17 bases lay in between.

This clonotype was counted between two and nine times. The genes are TRBV4-3 and TRBJ1-1; D possibly corresponds to TRBD1 (5 bases). CDR1 LGHNA and CDR2 YSLEER come from the germline V gene. This CDR3 spans 13 amino acids. V was trimmed by 4 bases and J by 7 bases, leaving 13 bases between them. The DNA of the CDR3 is TGCGCCAGCAGCCCCCTCCAGGGTAGTGAAGCTTTCTTT. Translating it yields CASSPLQGSEAFF.